Listed below are T cell receptor beta chains from one sample, sequenced in a study of CXCR3-negative and CXCR3-positive naive CD8 T cells. From its re-call of the 5' RACE reads, TCRdb lists each CDR3 protein once, without DNA. Its table lists more than 20,000 distinct CDR3 sequences. The material sequenced was naive CXCR3- CD8+ T cells from blood. The receptors shown here come from a human donor in good health. Some clones in this sample may be carry-over from other donors' samples. Both conserved end residues are part of each CDR3. The order of the fields is V gene, J gene, CDR3 protein.

V: TRBV7-2; J: TRBJ2-3; CDR3: CASSLNAGSTTDTQYF
V: TRBV27; J: TRBJ2-1; CDR3: CASTLGGAYNEQFF
V: TRBV29-1; J: TRBJ1-2; CDR3: CSVRDVINYGYTF
V: TRBV7-9; J: TRBJ2-7; CDR3: CASSLVGAALYEQYF
V: TRBV15; J: TRBJ2-7; CDR3: CATSRDGDYTTAQYF
V: TRBV20-1; J: TRBJ2-1; CDR3: CSALGRRNNEQFF
V: TRBV6-1; J: TRBJ2-7; CDR3: CASRFREAGGFYEQYF
V: TRBV29-1; J: TRBJ1-1; CDR3: CSATGQGIEAFF
V: TRBV28; J: TRBJ2-7; CDR3: CASSLPGDPSHEQYF
V: TRBV10-2; J: TRBJ2-3; CDR3: CASSDRAGNTQYF
V: TRBV12-3/TRBV12-4; J: TRBJ2-1; CDR3: CASSLGGAGEQFF
V: TRBV6-2/TRBV6-3; J: TRBJ1-1; CDR3: CASSYSPTEAFF